These 32 T cell receptor beta chains share one sample of origin, sequenced in a study of low-dose radiotherapy and immunotherapy resistance in tumors. TRAV and TRBV primers primed cDNA for both TCRalpha and TCRbeta. For amplifying TCRs, the PCR ran for 15 to 20 cycles with Phusion, which was used together with a constant-region primer and the adapter on the V primers. TCRdb reprocessed the reads with MiXCR, giving one entry per CDR3 protein. The data contain some 16,000 distinct CDR3 sequences, around 70% of them singletons. These receptors were collected from a human donor with advanced metastatic prostate, ovarian, gallbladder or colorectal cancer (not recorded which). This table probably holds off-target reads from a library built for another chain.

The rearrangement uses TRBV7-2 and TRBJ2-5; 8 bases line up with TRBD2. This CDR3 region has 14 residues. J gave up 7 bases and V 4 bases, and 8 bases lay outside the gene matches. Germline V CDR1 and CDR2: SGHTA, FQGNSA. The CDR3 sequence is CASSSGGAPGTQYF. The CDR3 DNA sequence: TGTGCCAGCAGCTCCGGGGGGGCACCCGGGACCCAGTACTTC.

J is TRBJ1-1 and V is TRBV5-6; maybe TRBD1 (6 bases). This CDR3 comprises 14 residues. Trimming removed 3 bases at V and 4 bases at J, with 13 bases between. The germline V gene encodes CDR1 SGHDT and CDR2 YYEEEE. CDR3 amino acids: CASSSTGSRTEAFF. The CDR3 DNA follows: TGTGCCAGCAGCTCAACAGGGTCGCGCACTGAAGCTTTCTTT.

This clonotype is medium-sized in the sample. J is TRBJ2-1 and V is TRBV18; D tentatively fits TRBD1 or TRBD2 (5 bases each). Per the germline V gene, CDR1 is KGHSH and CDR2 is LQKENI. CDR3 length equals 14 residues. V was clipped by 0 bases and J by 6 bases, with 9 bases between them. For the CDR3, the DNA is TGTGCCAGCTCACCACCGTCCGGGACCAATGAGCAGTTCTTC. This translates into CASSPPSGTNEQFF.

This chain uses TRBV12-3 or TRBV12-4 with TRBJ2-1; 11 bases map to TRBD2. After removal of 6 bases from V and 5 bases from J, the junction contained 6 bases not matched to a gene. The CDR3 spans 15 residues. In nucleotides, the CDR3 is TGTGCCAGCAGGCTAGCGGGAGGCCTTCACAATGAGCAGTTCTTC. Its translation: CASRLAGGLHNEQFF.

The chain recombines TRBV13 with TRBJ1-2; TRBD1 matches 8 bases. The CDR3 contains 13 residues. The V and J ends lost 5 bases and 4 bases, in that order; junction bases with no gene match: 3. Germline values: CDR1 PRHDT, CDR2 FYEKMQ (reference sequence). DNA of the CDR3: TGTGCCAGCAGCCCCGGGACAGGCTATGGCTACACCTTC. Protein: CASSPGTGYGYTF.

The chain combines TRBV3-1 with TRBJ2-3; 12 nucleotides agree with TRBD2. The germline V gene encodes CDR1 LGHDT and CDR2 YNNKEL (reference sequence). After removal of 0 bases from V and 14 bases from J, the junction contained 9 bases not matched to a gene. The CDR3 length is 15 residues. The CDR3, as DNA: TGTGCCAGCAGCCAAGATTCGGCTAGCGGGAGGGCCCGGTATTTT. Translation: CASSQDSASGRARYF.

J is TRBJ2-1 and V is TRBV6-2 or TRBV6-3; 8 positions agree with TRBD2. The trim removed 2 bases at V and 8 bases at J, leaving 5 bases unmatched. CDR3 length: 14 residues. Germline values: CDR1 MNHEY, CDR2 SVGEGT. The CDR3 nucleotides are TGTGCCAGCAGTTACCAGCGGGAGTTAGATGAGCAGTTCTTC. Translating it yields CASSYQRELDEQFF.

This CDR3 is CASSIIQGAMNTEAFF. CDR3 bases: TGTGCCAGTAGTATTATTCAGGGGGCGATGAACACTGAAGCTTTCTTT. V usage is TRBV19 and J usage is TRBJ1-1; 8 nucleotides match TRBD1. The ends lost 3 bases at V and 0 bases at J; junction bases unmatched: 6. The CDR3 totals 16 residues. Germline V lookup: CDR1 LNHDA, CDR2 SQIVND (reference sequence).

This chain connects TRBV2 to TRBJ2-4; 10 bases match TRBD2. V lost 8 bases and J lost 8; bases outside the gene matches: 12. There are 15 residues in the CDR3. Germline V gene sequence: CDR1 SNHLY, CDR2 FYNNEI. CDR3 protein: CASRPGGSGRHIQYF. In DNA, the CDR3 is TGTGCCAGCCGTCCCGGGGGTAGCGGGAGGCACATTCAGTACTTC.

The chain joins TRBV7-9 to TRBJ2-1; D call uncertain. The germline V and J ends were trimmed by 1 base and 2 bases, with 12 bases remaining between them. CDR1 and CDR2 (germline): SEHNR, FQNEAQ (reference sequence). The CDR3 consists of 16 residues. The DNA for the CDR3 is TGTGCCAGCAGCTTAGATGGCTACCCCCCCTACAATGAGCAGTTCTTC. This gives the protein CASSLDGYPPYNEQFF. The full variable domain, completed using reference TRBV7-9 and TRBJ2-1, is DTGVSQNPRHKITKRGQNVTFRCDPISEHNRLYWYRQTLGQGPEFLTYFQNEAQLEKSRLLSDRFSAERPKGSFSTLEIQRTEQGDSAMYLCASSLDGYPPYNEQFFGPGTRLTVL.

J is TRBJ2-7 and V is TRBV3-1, with 10 bases fitting TRBD1. This CDR3 has 14 residues. From germline, CDR1 is LGHDT and CDR2 YNNKEL (reference sequence). V was pared by 5 bases and J by 4 bases, with 5 bases of the junction left unmatched. The CDR3, as DNA: TGTGCCAGCAGCTGGGGACAGGGGACATACGAGCAGTACTTC. Protein sequence: CASSWGQGTYEQYF.

The chain joins TRBV27 to TRBJ2-5; D remains ambiguous. The CDR3 extends over 14 amino acids. Germline CDR1 and CDR2: MNHEY and SMNVEV (reference sequence). V lost 1 base and J lost 5, with 11 bases in between. In DNA, the CDR3 is TGTGCCAGCAGTTTATGGTCCGGGTGGGAGACCCAGTACTTC. This encodes CASSLWSGWETQYF.

The chain uses TRBV2 and TRBJ2-2; 7 bases map to TRBD2. CDR1 is SNHLY, CDR2 FYNNEI, per germline. Germline trimming cut 10 bases from V and 2 bases from J; bases unmatched to any gene: 10. This CDR3 region has 15 residues. CDR3 region: CATKPSGTNTGELFF. The CDR3 DNA reads as TGTGCCACCAAGCCCAGCGGGACTAACACCGGGGAGCTGTTTTTT. Supplemented by reference TRBV2 and TRBJ2-2, the full variable domain reads EPEVTQTPSHQVTQMGQEVILRCVPISNHLYFYWYRQILGQKVEFLVSFYNNEISEKSEIFDDQFSVERPDGSNFTLKIRSTKLEDSAMYFCATKPSGTNTGELFFGEGSRLTVL.

V gene TRBV19 combines with J gene TRBJ2-3; 15 bases are a match to TRBD2. The CDR3 is made up of 18 amino acids. J was trimmed by 0 bases and V by 5 bases; bases with no gene match: 6. Germline V gene data show CDR1 as LNHDA and CDR2 as SQIVND (reference sequence). The CDR3 DNA reads TGTGCCAGTAGTGGGACTAGCGGGGGGCACCCTAGCACAGATACGCAGTATTTT. Its translation is CASSGTSGGHPSTDTQYF.

The chain employs TRBV5-6 and TRBJ2-4, with TRBD1 as a possible D gene (8 bases). The CDR3 consists of 15 residues. Per germline, CDR1 SGHDT and CDR2 YYEEEE. Trimming removed 4 bases at V and 7 bases at J, with 18 bases between. The CDR3 DNA follows: TGTGCCAGCAGCGGGATACAGGGGGAGGGGAACATTCAGTACTTC. Encoded protein: CASSGIQGEGNIQYF.

This clonotype has a single count. The genes are TRBV28 and TRBJ1-1, with 7 bases matching TRBD1. CDR1 is MDHEN and CDR2 is SYDVKM in the germline V gene. J was trimmed by 6 bases and V by 8 bases; bases with no gene match: 9. This CDR3 contains 13 residues. CDR3 DNA: TGTGCCAGCTTCCGACAGGGAAGTTCTGAAGCTTTCTTT. Its protein product is CASFRQGSSEAFF.

This clonotype was detected only a few times. The V gene is TRBV19, the J gene TRBJ1-1, with 9 bases aligning to TRBD1. The trim removed 6 bases at V and 3 bases at J, leaving 11 bases unmatched. The CDR3 covers 16 residues. Germline assignment: CDR1 LNHDA and CDR2 SQIVND (reference sequence). CDR3 nucleotide sequence: TGTGCCAGTAGGGACAGGGGCGGATTAGGTTACACTGAAGCTTTCTTT. Translated, it gives CASRDRGGLGYTEAFF.

This chain joins TRBV2 and TRBJ2-5; D ambiguous. V lost 7 bases, J lost 5 bases, and 14 bases lay in between. Germline V gives CDR1 SNHLY, CDR2 FYNNEI. The CDR3 consists of 13 residues. The CDR3 spells CASKGTASETQYF. CDR3 nucleotides: TGTGCCAGCAAGGGCACGGCGAGTGAGACCCAGTACTTC.

The chain uses TRBV11-3 and TRBJ2-3, with 8 nucleotides matching TRBD2. V shed 0 bases and J 8 bases; nucleotides not matched to a gene: 10. CDR1 and CDR2 (germline): SGHNT, YENEEA. CDR3 length: 16 residues. The CDR3 is CASSLDGAAGGGTQYF. The DNA of the CDR3 is TGTGCCAGCAGCTTAGACGGCGCGGCGGGAGGTGGTACGCAGTATTTT.

The chain combines TRBV7-2 with TRBJ1-2; 11 bases align to TRBD1. Germline V gives CDR1 SGHTA, CDR2 FQGNSA. V was pared by 1 base and J by 2 bases, with 9 bases of the junction left unmatched. This CDR3 contains 18 residues. The CDR3 loop is CASSLELDRGLGNYGYTF. The CDR3 DNA reads as TGTGCCAGCAGCTTAGAGTTGGACAGGGGGCTCGGAAACTATGGCTACACCTTC.

This chain connects TRBV15 to TRBJ2-7; 7 bases fit TRBD1. Trimming removed 3 bases from V and 3 bases from J; junction bases left unmatched: 5. Germline V CDR1 and CDR2: LNHNV, YYDKDF (reference sequence). The CDR3 totals 14 residues. In nucleotides, the CDR3 is TGTGCCACCAGCAGCGGGACAGACCTCTACGAGCAGTACTTC. Amino acid sequence: CATSSGTDLYEQYF. Full variable domain (rest looked up from reference TRBV15 and TRBJ2-7): DAMVIQNPRYQVTQFGKPVTLSCSQTLNHNVMYWYQQKSSQAPKLLFHYYDKDFNNEADTPDNFQSRRPNTSFCFLDIRSPGLGDTAMYLCATSSGTDLYEQYFGPGTRLTVT.

The V call is TRBV10-3, the J call TRBJ2-3; D is perhaps TRBD2 (6 bases). Per the germline V gene, CDR1 is ENHRY and CDR2 is SYGVKD. V dropped 1 base and J dropped 4 bases, with 9 bases sitting between them. The CDR3 is 14 residues long. The CDR3 loop reads CAISEWGGADTQYF. The DNA for the CDR3 is TGTGCCATCAGTGAGTGGGGAGGAGCAGATACGCAGTATTTT.

This clonotype was seen just once. This chain joins TRBV28 and TRBJ1-5; unclear D gene. CDR3 size: 10 residues. Trimming stripped 6 bases from V and 7 bases from J, with 4 bases between. Germline loops: CDR1 MDHEN, CDR2 SYDVKM. The CDR3 DNA sequence: TGTGCCAGCAGCCGACAGCCCCAGCATTTT. Its protein product is CASSRQPQHF.

The V and J genes are TRBV14 and TRBJ2-3; D call uncertain. The CDR3 is 15 amino acids. The V gene lost 1 base and the J gene lost 2 bases, with 10 bases spanning the gap. The V gene's germline CDR1 is SGHDN and CDR2 FVKESK. The CDR3 coding sequence is TGTGCCAGCAGCCAAGCAAAGCCCTTCACAGATACGCAGTATTTT. Translating it yields CASSQAKPFTDTQYF.

The J gene is TRBJ2-1, the V gene TRBV7-9; TRBD2 matches at 8 bases. This CDR3 has 16 amino acids. V lost 5 bases, J lost 6 bases, and 12 bases stayed unmatched. Germline-derived CDR1 and CDR2 are SEHNR and FQNEAQ (reference sequence). The CDR3 sequence is CASSIQSGSGVNEQFF. DNA of the CDR3: TGTGCCAGCAGCATACAGAGCGGGAGTGGGGTCAATGAGCAGTTCTTC.

Only a few counts were recorded for this clonotype. V is TRBV24-1 and J is TRBJ2-3; 11 bases align to TRBD1. The CDR3 contains 16 residues. From germline, CDR1 is KGHDR and CDR2 SFDVKD. The trim removed 4 bases at V and 6 bases at J, leaving 8 bases unmatched. The CDR3 sequence is CATSEEGQGVSDTQYF. The CDR3 coding sequence is TGTGCCACCAGTGAGGAGGGACAGGGGGTTTCGGATACGCAGTATTTT.

The CDR3 DNA reads as TGTGCCAGCAGCTTAGTTGGGACCACCGCCCCTGTGCAGTACTTC. Amino acids: CASSLVGTTAPVQYF. The chain joins TRBV7-2 to TRBJ2-7; tentatively, D is TRBD1 or TRBD2 (5 bases each). The CDR3 covers 15 residues. The germline V gene encodes CDR1 SGHTA and CDR2 FQGNSA. V lost 1 base and J 9 bases, leaving 19 bases between the germline ends.

The genes are TRBV5-4 and TRBJ2-3; 10 bases are a match to TRBD2. Germline V gene lookup returns CDR1 SGHNT and CDR2 YYREEE (reference sequence). There are 16 residues in the CDR3. Trimming at V came to 4 bases and at J to 1 base, leaving 6 bases not matched to a gene. The CDR3 is CASSLYLAGGTDTQYF. The CDR3 bases are TGTGCCAGCAGCCTTTATCTAGCGGGGGGCACAGATACGCAGTATTTT.

V and J are TRBV4-2 and TRBJ2-5; 7 bases map to TRBD2. The CDR3 sequence is 19 residues long. From germline, CDR1 is LGHNA and CDR2 YNFKEQ. The trim removed 0 bases at V and 4 bases at J, leaving 17 bases unmatched. CDR3 sequence (DNA): TGTGCCAGCAGCCAAGATGCCTCGGACATCATACGACTAGCAGAGACCCAGTACTTC. It specifies CASSQDASDIIRLAETQYF.

This clonotype was seen only a few times. V gene TRBV28 combines with J gene TRBJ2-3; either TRBD1 or TRBD2 may fit D (5 bases each). Looked up from germline, CDR1 is MDHEN and CDR2 is SYDVKM. The germline V and J ends were trimmed by 7 bases and 2 bases, with 13 bases remaining between them. There are 14 residues in the CDR3. The CDR3, as DNA: TGTGCCAGCACTTTGGGGGACGCCACAGATACGCAGTATTTT. Translating gives CASTLGDATDTQYF.

This clonotype showed up just once. The chain couples TRBV5-4 to TRBJ2-3; unclear D gene. V shed 0 bases and J shed 4 bases, with 9 bases lying between them. Germline CDR1 and CDR2: SGHNT and YYREEE (reference sequence). This CDR3 has 14 residues. The CDR3 coding sequence is TGTGCCAGCAGCTTGGGTTGGAAGGCAGATACGCAGTATTTT. It codes for CASSLGWKADTQYF.

This chain joins TRBV5-1 and TRBJ2-3; D ambiguous. Germline V gives CDR1 SGHRS, CDR2 YFSETQ. Trimming removed 4 bases from V and 3 bases from J, with 6 bases in between. The CDR3 is made up of 12 amino acids. CDR3 region: CASSQETDTQYF. The CDR3 DNA is TGCGCCAGCAGCCAAGAAACAGATACGCAGTATTTT.